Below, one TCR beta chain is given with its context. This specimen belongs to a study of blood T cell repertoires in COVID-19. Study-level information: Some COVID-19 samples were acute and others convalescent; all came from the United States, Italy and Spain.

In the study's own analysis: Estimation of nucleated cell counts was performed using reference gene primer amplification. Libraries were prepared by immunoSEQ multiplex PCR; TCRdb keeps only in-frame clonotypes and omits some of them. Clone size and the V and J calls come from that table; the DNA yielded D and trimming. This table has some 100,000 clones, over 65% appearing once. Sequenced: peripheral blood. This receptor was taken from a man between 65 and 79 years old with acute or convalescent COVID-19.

In nucleotides, the CDR3 is TGCGCCAGCAGCCAAGGCAGGGGGTACGACGAGCAGTACTTC. Translated, it gives CASSQGRGYDEQYF. This chain joins TRBV4-1 and TRBJ2-7; 7 nucleotides align to TRBD1. The CDR3 length is 14 residues. Germline loops: CDR1 MGHRA, CDR2 YSYEKL. V lost 1 base and J lost 5; bases outside the gene matches: 5.